This T cell receptor beta chain is from a study of blood T cell repertoires in COVID-19. Across the study: There were acute and convalescent COVID-19 samples, and they came from the United States, Italy and Spain.

This clone has a single count. Additional DNA sequences in this sample encode the identical CDR3. Deletions cut 0 bases from V and 3 bases from J, with 6 bases between. Germline V lookup: CDR1 SGHNT, CDR2 YYREEE (reference sequence). CDR3 length: 13 amino acids. The table came from immunoSEQ multiplex PCR; TCRdb's copy has only in-frame clones and leaves some out. This sample has some 80,000 clones; about nine tenths occur once, and the top ten carry 2.5% to 3.5%. Sequenced material: peripheral blood. The chain combines TRBV5-4 with TRBJ1-2, with no clear D. The sequence was obtained from a woman in her fifties or sixties with active or convalescent COVID-19. For the CDR3, the DNA is TGTGCCAGCAGCTTGGTACGCGACTATGGCTACACCTTC. The encoded protein is CASSLVRDYGYTF. Drawing the rest from reference TRBV5-4 and TRBJ1-2, the complete variable domain is ETGVTQSPTHLIKTRGQQVTLRCSSQSGHNTVSWYQQALGQGPQFIFQYYREEENGRGNFPPRFSGLQFPNYSSELNVNALELDDSALYLCASSLVRDYGYTFGSGTRLTVV.